This section outlines one T cell receptor (beta chain) sequence together with its context. The sample belongs to a study of technical replicates of blood from a few donors. The protocol was immunoSEQ multiplex PCR, while the TCRdb copy is restricted to in-frame clones and leaves out a portion. The sample holds about 70,000 clones; 80% to 95% are singletons and the top ten take around 0.41%. CDR1 MDHEN and CDR2 SYDVKM come from the germline V gene. This CDR3 spans 14 amino acids. Trimming cost V 4 bases and J 2 bases, with 9 bases left between them. The material sequenced was T cells isolated from PBMCs. The source of this sequence is a human donor in good health. The rearrangement uses TRBV28 and TRBJ2-4; a possible D gene is TRBD1 (5 bases). The CDR3 is CASSSPGTKNIQYF. The CDR3 nucleotides read TGTGCCAGCAGTTCTCCAGGGACCAAAAACATTCAGTACTTC.